This T cell receptor (beta chain) appears in the sequencing data of a study of blood T cell repertoires in COVID-19. Trimming removed 3 bases from V and 6 bases from J; junction bases left unmatched: 2. The CDR3 covers 14 residues. Germline CDR1 and CDR2: LNHDA and SQIVND (reference sequence). Method: immunoSEQ multiplex PCR; TCRdb's copy keeps in-frame clones and lacks some. The sample carries approximately 120,000 clones, 85% recorded once. The sequenced material came from peripheral blood. The source of this sequence is a man older than 75 with active or convalescent COVID-19. V is TRBV19 and J is TRBJ1-6; TRBD1 matches 7 bases. The CDR3 sequence: CASSIRDSNSPLHF. In nucleotides, the CDR3 is TGTGCCAGTAGTATTCGGGACAGTAATTCACCCCTCCACTTT.